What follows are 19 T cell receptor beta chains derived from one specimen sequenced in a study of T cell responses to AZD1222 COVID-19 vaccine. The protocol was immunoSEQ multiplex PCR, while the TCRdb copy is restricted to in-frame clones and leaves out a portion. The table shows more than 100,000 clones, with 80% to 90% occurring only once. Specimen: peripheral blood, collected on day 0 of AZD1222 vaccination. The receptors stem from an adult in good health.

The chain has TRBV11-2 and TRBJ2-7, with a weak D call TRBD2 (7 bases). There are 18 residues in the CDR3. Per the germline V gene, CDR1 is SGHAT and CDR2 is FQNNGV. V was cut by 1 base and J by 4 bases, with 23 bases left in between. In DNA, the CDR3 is TGTGCCAGCAGCTTAGGTCCCGGGGGGCCGACTGCCCAATACGAGCAGTACTTC. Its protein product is CASSLGPGGPTAQYEQYF.

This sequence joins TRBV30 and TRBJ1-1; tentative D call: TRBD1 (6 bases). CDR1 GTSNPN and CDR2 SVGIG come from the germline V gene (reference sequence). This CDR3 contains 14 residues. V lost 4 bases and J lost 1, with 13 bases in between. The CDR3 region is CAWTPRGRNTEAFF. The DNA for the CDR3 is TGTGCCTGGACTCCCAGGGGAAGGAACACTGAAGCTTTCTTT.

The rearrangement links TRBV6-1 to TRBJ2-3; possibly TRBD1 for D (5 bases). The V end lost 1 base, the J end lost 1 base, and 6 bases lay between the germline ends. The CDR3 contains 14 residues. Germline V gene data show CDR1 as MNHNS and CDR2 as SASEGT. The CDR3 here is CASSEVGGTDTQYF. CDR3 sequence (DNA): TGTGCCAGCAGTGAAGTAGGGGGCACAGATACGCAGTATTTT.

Here the CDR3 reads CATSGRGQDYGYTF. CDR3 sequence (DNA): TGTGCCACCAGTGGAAGGGGGCAGGACTATGGCTACACCTTC. This chain connects TRBV24-1 to TRBJ1-2; 7 bases are shared with TRBD1. Germline V gives CDR1 KGHDR, CDR2 SFDVKD. V dropped 5 bases and J dropped 3; count of bases not matched to a gene: 5. This CDR3 spans 14 amino acids.

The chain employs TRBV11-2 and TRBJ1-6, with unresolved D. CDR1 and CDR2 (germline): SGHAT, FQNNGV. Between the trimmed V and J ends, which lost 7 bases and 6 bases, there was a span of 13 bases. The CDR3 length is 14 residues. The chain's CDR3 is CASTPSGSNSPLHF. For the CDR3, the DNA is TGTGCCAGCACCCCGTCTGGCTCTAATTCACCCCTCCACTTT.

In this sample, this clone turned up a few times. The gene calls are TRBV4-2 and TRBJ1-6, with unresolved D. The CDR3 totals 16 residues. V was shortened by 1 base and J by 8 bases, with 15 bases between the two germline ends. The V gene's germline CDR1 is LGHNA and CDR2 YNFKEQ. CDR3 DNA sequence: TGTGCCAGCAGCCAAGTGGAGGGATGGACTGATTCACCCCTCCACTTT. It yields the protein CASSQVEGWTDSPLHF.

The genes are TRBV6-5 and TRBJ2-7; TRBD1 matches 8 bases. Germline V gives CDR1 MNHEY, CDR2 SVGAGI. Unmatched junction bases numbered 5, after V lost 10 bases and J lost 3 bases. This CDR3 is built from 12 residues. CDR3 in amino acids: CAIGQGFYEQYF. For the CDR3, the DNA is TGTGCCATCGGACAGGGTTTCTACGAGCAGTACTTC.

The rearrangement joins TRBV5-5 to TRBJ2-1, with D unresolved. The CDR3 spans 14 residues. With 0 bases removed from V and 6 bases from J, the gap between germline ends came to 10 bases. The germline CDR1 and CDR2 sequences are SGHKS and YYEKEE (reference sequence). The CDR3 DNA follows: TGTGCCAGCAGCTTGGATCGTTCGATCAATGAGCAGTTCTTC. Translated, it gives CASSLDRSINEQFF.

The DNA of the CDR3 is TGTGCCAGCAGCTTAGGGACAGGGGGCTCCTACGAGCAGTACTTC. This gives the protein CASSLGTGGSYEQYF. The chain couples TRBV7-8 to TRBJ2-7, with TRBD1 identical over 10 bases. Germline V gene data show CDR1 as SGHVS and CDR2 as FQNEAQ. V was clipped by 1 base and J by 0 bases; unmatched bases: 0. The CDR3 runs to 15 residues.

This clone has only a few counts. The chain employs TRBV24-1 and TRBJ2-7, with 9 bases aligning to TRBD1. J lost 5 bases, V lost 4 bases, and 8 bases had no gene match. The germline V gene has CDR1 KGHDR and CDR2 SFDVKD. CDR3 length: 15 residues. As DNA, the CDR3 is TGTGCCACCAGTGAAACCGGGACAGGGCAACACGAGCAGTACTTC. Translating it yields CATSETGTGQHEQYF.

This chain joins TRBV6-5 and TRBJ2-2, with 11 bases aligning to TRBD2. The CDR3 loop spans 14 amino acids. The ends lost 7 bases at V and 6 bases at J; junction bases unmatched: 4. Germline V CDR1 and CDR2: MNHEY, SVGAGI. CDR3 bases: TGTGCCAGCAATATAGCGGGAGGGGCCGGGGAGCTGTTTTTT. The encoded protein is CASNIAGGAGELFF.

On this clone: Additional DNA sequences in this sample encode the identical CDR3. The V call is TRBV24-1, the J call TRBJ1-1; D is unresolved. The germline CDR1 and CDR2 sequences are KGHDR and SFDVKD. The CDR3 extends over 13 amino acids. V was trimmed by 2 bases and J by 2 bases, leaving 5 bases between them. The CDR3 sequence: CATSDSLNTEAFF. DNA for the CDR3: TGTGCCACCAGTGATTCCCTAAACACTGAAGCTTTCTTT.

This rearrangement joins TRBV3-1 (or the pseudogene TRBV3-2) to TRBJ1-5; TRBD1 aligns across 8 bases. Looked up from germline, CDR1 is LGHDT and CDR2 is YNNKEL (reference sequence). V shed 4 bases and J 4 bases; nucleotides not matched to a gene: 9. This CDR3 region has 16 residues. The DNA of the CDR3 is TGTGCCAGCAGCCGATCGGGACAGGAGTCTAATCAGCCCCAGCATTTT. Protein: CASSRSGQESNQPQHF.

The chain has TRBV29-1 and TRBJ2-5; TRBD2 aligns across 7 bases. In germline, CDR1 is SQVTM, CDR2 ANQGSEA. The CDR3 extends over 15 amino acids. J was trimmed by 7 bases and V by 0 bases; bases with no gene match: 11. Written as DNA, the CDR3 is TGCAGCGTTGAAGATCTGGGCAGGCCGGGGGGGACCCAGTACTTC. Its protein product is CSVEDLGRPGGTQYF.

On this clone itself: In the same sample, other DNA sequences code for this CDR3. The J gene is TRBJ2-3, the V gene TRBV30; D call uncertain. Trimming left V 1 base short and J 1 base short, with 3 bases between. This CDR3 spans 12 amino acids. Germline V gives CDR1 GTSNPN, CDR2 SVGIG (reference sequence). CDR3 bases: TGTGCCTGGAGTGGTGGCACAGATACGCAGTATTTT. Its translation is CAWSGGTDTQYF.

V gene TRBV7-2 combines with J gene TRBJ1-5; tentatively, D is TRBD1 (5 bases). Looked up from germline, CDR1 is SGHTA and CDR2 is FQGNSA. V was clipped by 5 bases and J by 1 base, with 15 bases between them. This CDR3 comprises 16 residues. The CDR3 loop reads CASSEGTQASNQPQHF. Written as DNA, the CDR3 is TGTGCCAGCAGCGAGGGGACCCAAGCCAGCAATCAGCCCCAGCATTTT. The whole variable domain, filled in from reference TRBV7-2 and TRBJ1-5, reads GAGVSQSPSNKVTEKGKDVELRCDPISGHTALYWYRQSLGQGLEFLIYFQGNSAPDKSGLPSDRFSAERTGGSVSTLTIQRTQQEDSAVYLCASSEGTQASNQPQHFGDGTRLSIL.

CDR3 region: CASSTGRGGEKLFF. CDR3 DNA: TGTGCCAGCTCCACCGGCAGGGGAGGCGAAAAACTGTTTTTT. The chain uses TRBV18 and TRBJ1-4, with a weak D call TRBD1 (6 bases). V was clipped by 6 bases and J by 8 bases, with 16 bases between them. This CDR3 is 14 amino acids long. The V gene's germline CDR1 is KGHSH and CDR2 LQKENI. The whole variable domain, filled in from reference TRBV18 and TRBJ1-4, reads NAGVMQNPRHLVRRRGQEARLRCSPMKGHSHVYWYRQLPEEGLKFMVYLQKENIIDESGMPKERFSAEFPKEGPSILRIQQVVRGDSAAYFCASSTGRGGEKLFFGSGTQLSVL.

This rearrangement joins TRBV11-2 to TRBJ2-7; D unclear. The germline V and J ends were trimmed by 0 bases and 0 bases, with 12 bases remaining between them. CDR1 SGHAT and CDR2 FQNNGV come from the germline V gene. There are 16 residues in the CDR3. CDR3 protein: CASSLDAGSASYEQYF. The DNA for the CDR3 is TGTGCCAGCAGCTTAGATGCCGGTTCGGCCTCCTACGAGCAGTACTTC.

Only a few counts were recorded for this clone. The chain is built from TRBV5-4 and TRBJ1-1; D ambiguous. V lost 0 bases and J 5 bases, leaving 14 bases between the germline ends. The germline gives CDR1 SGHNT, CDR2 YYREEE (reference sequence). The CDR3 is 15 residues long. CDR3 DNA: TGTGCCAGCAGCTTGGAGCCTCCACGTCGGACTGAAGCTTTCTTT. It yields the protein CASSLEPPRRTEAFF.